The T cell receptor beta chain under discussion was sequenced for a study of cytomegalovirus exposure and HLA in healthy donors. Study outcomes and limitations: Sequencing depth across donors, presence/absence analyses assumed, was roughly uniform. The authors enumerated 150 to 200 TCR beta chains as linked to cytomegalovirus. TCR beta V- and J-gene trimming was later associated with a missense DCLRE1C variant. A further, later analysis showed that HLA-associated TCR beta chains (compared with equally common others) were more clonally expanded.

This clone is a singleton in its sample. What it binds is not known. Primers included in the PCR were 60 Vbeta and 13 Jbeta primers. Assay used: immunoSEQ multiplex PCR; TCRdb lists only in-frame clones, some missing. Among approximately 100,000 clones listed, 70% to 80% were seen once. V shed 5 bases, J shed 6 bases, and the junction held 5 bases outside the gene matches. This CDR3 region has 14 residues. CDR1 and CDR2 (germline): MNHNS, SASEGT. The sample comprised PBMCs. The receptor's source is a female donor in good health and CMV-seronegative. This chain uses TRBV6-1 with TRBJ1-5, with 9 bases identical to TRBD1. CDR3 protein: CASSTQGAGQPQHF. The DNA of the CDR3 is TGTGCCAGCAGTACACAGGGGGCAGGTCAGCCCCAGCATTTT.